These 25 T cell receptor beta chains share one sample of origin, sequenced in a study of CD8 T cells in Susac syndrome. The authors reverse transcribed roughly 0.5 to 1 ug RNA with random hexamers. TCRdb processed the immunoSEQ multiplex PCR reads anew with MiXCR; each CDR3 protein has one entry. This sample has some 130,000 distinct CDR3 sequences, with under 95% found just once. Sequencing was done on a sample of CD8+ T cells from PBMCs. These receptors all come from a human donor with multiple sclerosis.

The chain uses TRBV2 and TRBJ2-2, with D possibly TRBD1 on 6 matching bases. The CDR3 loop spans 19 amino acids. Trimming took 6 bases from V and 0 from J, leaving 23 bases between them. CDR1 SNHLY and CDR2 FYNNEI come from the germline V gene. The CDR3 sequence: CASSVTGTPAFANTGELFF. CDR3 DNA sequence: TGTGCCAGCAGCGTAACCGGGACACCCGCCTTCGCGAACACCGGGGAGCTGTTTTTT.

This chain connects TRBV25-1 to TRBJ2-7; perhaps TRBD2 as D (6 bases). Germline V gene sequence: CDR1 MGHDK, CDR2 SYGVNS. Trimming removed 6 bases from V and 4 bases from J, with 16 bases in between. The CDR3 length is 14 residues. The CDR3 bases are TGTGCCAGCAGACAGCGGGCCTTTCCTTACGAGCAGTACTTC. It translates to CASRQRAFPYEQYF.

The gene calls are TRBV7-8 and TRBJ2-1; D unresolved. The ends were cut back, 3 bases at V and 8 bases at J, with 20 bases in the middle. This CDR3 has 16 amino acids. Germline V gene sequence: CDR1 SGHVS, CDR2 FQNEAQ. CDR3 bases: TGTGCCAGCAGCTTCGGAAGGCTAGTTAATAAGGATGAGCAGTTCTTC. Its protein product is CASSFGRLVNKDEQFF.

CDR3 sequence: CASSVASGANVLTF. DNA of the CDR3: TGTGCCAGCAGCGTAGCTTCTGGGGCCAACGTCCTGACTTTC. This chain uses TRBV9 with TRBJ2-6; no clear D. The germline V gene has CDR1 SGDLS and CDR2 YYNGEE. Trimming took off 0 bases at V and 1 base at J, with 2 bases between the two ends. The length of the CDR3 is 14 residues.

The V call is TRBV27, the J call TRBJ2-7, with D possibly being TRBD1 (5 bases). With 5 bases removed from V and 4 bases from J, the gap between germline ends came to 18 bases. CDR1 and CDR2 (germline): MNHEY, SMNVEV (reference sequence). This CDR3 has 15 amino acids. For the CDR3, the DNA is TGTGCCAGCAGTCCCATTCCCCTAGGGGTATACGAGCAGTACTTC. Translation gives CASSPIPLGVYEQYF.

The chain uses TRBV7-6 and TRBJ1-1, with D tentatively TRBD1 (5 bases). CDR1 and CDR2 from the germline V gene are SGHVS and FNYEAQ. The length of the CDR3 is 16 residues. With 1 base removed from V and 1 base from J, the gap between germline ends came to 13 bases. DNA for the CDR3: TGTGCCAGCAGCTTAGACCGGGACCGAGGGAACACTGAAGCTTTCTTT. It translates to CASSLDRDRGNTEAFF.

The rearrangement uses TRBV5-6 and TRBJ2-1, with 10 bases lining up with TRBD2. Germline lookup yields CDR1 SGHDT and CDR2 YYEEEE. The CDR3 contains 16 residues. The V gene end was trimmed by 4 bases and the J gene end by 7 bases; junction bases not matched to a gene: 11. The CDR3: CASSLSSSGSWNEQFF. CDR3 bases: TGTGCCAGCAGCCTCAGTTCTAGCGGGAGCTGGAATGAGCAGTTCTTC.

The chain recombines TRBV7-9 with TRBJ2-1; D gene uncertain. CDR3 length: 12 residues. Looked up from germline, CDR1 is SEHNR and CDR2 is FQNEAQ (reference sequence). Trimming stripped 4 bases from V and 10 bases from J, with 11 bases between. CDR3 loop: CASSSYPPEQFF. The CDR3 DNA is TGTGCCAGCAGCTCGTACCCCCCCGAGCAGTTCTTC.

This clonotype was seen only once. V gene TRBV9 combines with J gene TRBJ2-1; D may be TRBD1 (5 bases). Germline CDR1 reads SGDLS; CDR2 reads YYNGEE. The CDR3 runs to 14 residues. V was cut by 2 bases and J by 1 base, with 7 bases left in between. CDR3 protein: CASSVDRSYNEQFF. CDR3 nucleotides: TGTGCCAGCAGCGTCGACAGATCCTACAATGAGCAGTTCTTC.

The J gene is TRBJ2-1, the V gene TRBV2, with TRBD2 matching 7 bases. The V segment lost 10 bases and the J segment 9 bases; nucleotides outside the gene matches: 12. CDR3 length equals 13 residues. The V gene's germline CDR1 is SNHLY and CDR2 FYNNEI. In DNA, the CDR3 is TGTGCCACGGGCGGGAGATCGGGGACTGAGCAGTTCTTC. As protein: CATGGRSGTEQFF.

The CDR3 spells CSGNQMGLSYEQYF. CDR3 in DNA: TGCAGTGGGAACCAGATGGGCCTATCCTACGAGCAGTACTTC. This chain connects TRBV20-1 to TRBJ2-7; D not resolved. The V gene's germline CDR1 is DFQATT and CDR2 SNEGSKA (reference sequence). Between the trimmed V and J ends, which lost 7 bases and 1 base, there was a span of 17 bases. The CDR3 extends over 14 amino acids.

J is TRBJ1-2 and V is TRBV20-1, with no clear D. CDR1 DFQATT and CDR2 SNEGSKA come from the germline V gene (reference sequence). This CDR3 comprises 14 residues. Trimming took off 2 bases at V and 2 bases at J, with 12 bases between the two ends. The CDR3 sequence is CSARTTYNNYGYTF. The CDR3 nucleotides read TGCAGTGCTAGAACGACCTACAACAACTATGGCTACACCTTC.

This rearrangement joins TRBV6-5 to TRBJ1-2; 8 nucleotides match TRBD1. CDR3 size: 14 residues. Germline CDR1 reads MNHEY; CDR2 reads SVGAGI. With V trimmed by 4 bases and J by 4 bases, 5 bases remained unmatched. The CDR3 sequence is CASSFGGTGYGYTF. The CDR3 DNA reads TGTGCCAGCAGTTTTGGCGGGACAGGCTATGGCTACACCTTC.

The gene calls are TRBV7-9 and TRBJ2-7, with 9 bases that match TRBD2. V shed 1 base, J shed 7 bases, and the junction held 11 bases outside the gene matches. This CDR3 is 16 amino acids long. CDR1 is SEHNR and CDR2 is FQNEAQ in the germline V gene (reference sequence). CDR3 amino acids: CASSLGLAGGPEEQYF. For the CDR3, the DNA is TGTGCCAGCAGCTTAGGATTGGCGGGAGGGCCTGAGGAGCAGTACTTC.

The J gene is TRBJ2-3, the V gene TRBV20-1; no clear D. The germline V gene encodes CDR1 DFQATT and CDR2 SNEGSKA (reference sequence). This CDR3 has 14 residues. Trimming pared 0 bases from V and 1 base from J, leaving 8 bases between. The CDR3 bases are TGCAGTGCTAGAGATCCGGAAGGCACAGATACGCAGTATTTT. Translating it yields CSARDPEGTDTQYF.

The chain recombines TRBV27 with TRBJ2-1; no definite D call. V was clipped by 3 bases and J by 5 bases, with 8 bases between them. This CDR3 is 13 amino acids long. CDR1 is MNHEY, CDR2 SMNVEV, per germline (reference sequence). The CDR3 region has the DNA TGTGCCAGCAGTTTCGGTAGCAACAATGAGCAGTTCTTC. This encodes CASSFGSNNEQFF.

The V call is TRBV4-1, the J call TRBJ1-2, with D unclear. The CDR3 contains 17 residues. Germline-derived CDR1 and CDR2 are MGHRA and YSYEKL. V lost 3 bases to trimming and J lost 4 bases, with 21 bases between them. The DNA for the CDR3 is TGCGCCAGCAGCCAGCTCCCCATCCCGGGAAATCTCTATGGCTACACCTTC. The encoded protein is CASSQLPIPGNLYGYTF.

This chain joins TRBV24-1 and TRBJ1-1, with D tentatively TRBD1 (6 bases). CDR1 KGHDR and CDR2 SFDVKD come from the germline V gene. The CDR3 runs 12 residues. Trimming cost V 2 bases and J 11 bases, with 11 bases left between them. CDR3 sequence (DNA): TGTGCCACCAGTGATTACACAGGGAAGGCTTTCTTT. Translation: CATSDYTGKAFF.

In its sample, this clonotype was seen once. The gene calls are TRBV20-1 and TRBJ2-3; D is ambiguous. The CDR3 is made up of 12 amino acids. Germline lookup yields CDR1 DFQATT and CDR2 SNEGSKA (reference sequence). V lost 2 bases to trimming and J lost 8 bases, with 11 bases between them. CDR3 bases: TGCAGTGCTAGACCTCCATGGGGTACGCAGTATTTT. Protein product: CSARPPWGTQYF.

The CDR3 DNA follows: TGTGCCAGCAGTTTAGACAGATCACTCACTGAAGCTTTCTTT. Its protein product is CASSLDRSLTEAFF. This chain links TRBV28 with TRBJ1-1; TRBD1 might be the D (5 bases). Germline V gene data show CDR1 as MDHEN and CDR2 as SYDVKM. The CDR3 totals 14 residues. V was clipped by 2 bases and J by 4 bases, with 11 bases between them.

The CDR3 loop is CASYTSGRSYEQYF. For the CDR3, the DNA is TGTGCCAGCTATACTAGCGGGAGATCCTACGAGCAGTACTTC. This chain joins TRBV7-9 and TRBJ2-7; TRBD2 aligns across 11 bases. CDR3 size: 14 residues. V lost 8 bases to trimming and J lost 1 base; unmatched junction nucleotides: 4. CDR1 and CDR2 from the germline V gene are SEHNR and FQNEAQ (reference sequence).

The V and J genes are TRBV12-3 or TRBV12-4 and TRBJ1-4, with D unresolved. The CDR3 sequence is 12 residues long. The V end was cut by 4 bases, the J end by 8 bases, with 8 bases between. The CDR3 region has the DNA TGTGCCAGCAGTTCGACGGAAGAAAAACTGTTTTTT. Translated: CASSSTEEKLFF.

V usage is TRBV28 and J usage is TRBJ2-1; 10 bases are shared with TRBD1. The CDR3 spans 16 residues. CDR1 and CDR2 (germline): MDHEN, SYDVKM. V was pared by 4 bases and J by 3 bases, with 6 bases of the junction left unmatched. CDR3: CASSSLRTGGYNEQFF. The CDR3 DNA reads TGTGCCAGCAGTTCCCTTAGGACAGGGGGCTACAATGAGCAGTTCTTC.

V usage is TRBV15 and J usage is TRBJ1-3; 8 nucleotides line up with TRBD1. The CDR3 totals 16 residues. V lost 0 bases, J lost 7 bases, and 8 bases stayed unmatched. From germline, CDR1 is LNHNV and CDR2 YYDKDF (reference sequence). The CDR3 is CATSREVVTGDNTIYF. In DNA form, the CDR3 reads TGTGCCACCAGCAGAGAAGTCGTGACAGGGGATAACACCATATATTTT.

This chain links TRBV5-1 with TRBJ2-3; 9 bases are a match to TRBD2. Germline lookup yields CDR1 SGHRS and CDR2 YFSETQ. The CDR3 is 17 residues long. Trimming took 1 base from V and 2 from J; bases not matched to a gene: 8. The CDR3 bases are TGCGCCAGCAGCTTGTGGTTGACTAGCGGACCCACAGATACGCAGTATTTT. As protein: CASSLWLTSGPTDTQYF.